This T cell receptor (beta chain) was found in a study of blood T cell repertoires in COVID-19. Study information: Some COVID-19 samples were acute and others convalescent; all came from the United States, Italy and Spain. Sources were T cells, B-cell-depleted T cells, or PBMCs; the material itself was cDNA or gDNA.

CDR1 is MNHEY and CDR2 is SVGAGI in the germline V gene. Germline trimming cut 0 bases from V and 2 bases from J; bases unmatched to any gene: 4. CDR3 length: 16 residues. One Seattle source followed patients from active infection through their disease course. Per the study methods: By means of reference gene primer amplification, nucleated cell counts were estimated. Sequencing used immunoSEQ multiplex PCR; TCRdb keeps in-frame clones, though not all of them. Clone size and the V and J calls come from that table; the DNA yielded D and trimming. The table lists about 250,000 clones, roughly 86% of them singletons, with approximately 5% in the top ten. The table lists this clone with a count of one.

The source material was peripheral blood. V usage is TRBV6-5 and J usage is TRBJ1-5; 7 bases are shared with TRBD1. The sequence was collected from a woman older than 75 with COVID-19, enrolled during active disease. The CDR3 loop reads CASSYSRGGRNQPQHF. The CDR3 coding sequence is TGTGCCAGCAGTTACTCGCGAGGGGGCCGCAATCAGCCCCAGCATTTT.